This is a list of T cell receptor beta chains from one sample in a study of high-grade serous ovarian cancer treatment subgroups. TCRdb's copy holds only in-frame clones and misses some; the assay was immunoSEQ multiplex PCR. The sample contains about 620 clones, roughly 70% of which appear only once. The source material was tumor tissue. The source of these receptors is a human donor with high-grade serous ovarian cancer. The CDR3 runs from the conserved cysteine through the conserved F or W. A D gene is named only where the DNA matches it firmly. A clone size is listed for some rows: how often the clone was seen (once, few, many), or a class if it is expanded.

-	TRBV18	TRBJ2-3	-	CASSTTGGPDTQYF	TGTGCCAGCTCAACAACGGGGGGCCCAGATACGCAGTATTTT
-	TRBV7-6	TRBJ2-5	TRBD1	CASSLTPRQGTETQYF	TGTGCCAGCAGCTTAACGCCCAGACAGGGGACGGAGACCCAGTACTTC
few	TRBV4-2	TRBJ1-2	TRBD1	CASSQEPGTGASGYTF	TGTGCCAGCAGCCAAGAGCCTGGGACAGGGGCCAGTGGCTACACCTTC
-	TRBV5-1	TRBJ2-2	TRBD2	CASSPGTTNTGELFF	TGCGCCAGCAGCCCCGGGACTACGAACACCGGGGAGCTGTTTTTT
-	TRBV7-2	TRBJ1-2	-	CASSSPASVDYGYTF	TGTGCCAGCAGCTCCCCGGCGTCAGTGGACTATGGCTACACCTTC
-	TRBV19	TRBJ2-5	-	CASRGRNQETQYF	TGTGCCAGTAGGGGCCGAAACCAAGAGACCCAGTACTTC
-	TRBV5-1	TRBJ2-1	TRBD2	CASSLELAGEPEQFF	TGCGCCAGCAGCTTGGAATTAGCGGGAGAACCTGAGCAGTTCTTC
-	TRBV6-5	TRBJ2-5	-	CASSFVGGSETQYF	TGTGCCAGCAGTTTTGTAGGGGGGTCAGAGACCCAGTACTTC
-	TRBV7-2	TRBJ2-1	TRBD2	CASRLAGVQFF	TGTGCCAGCAGATTAGCGGGAGTACAGTTCTTC
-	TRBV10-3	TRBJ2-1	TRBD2	CAISDLAGSDNEQFF	TGTGCCATCAGTGACCTAGCGGGATCTGACAATGAGCAGTTCTTC
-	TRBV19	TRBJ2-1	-	CASSIQGGYNSYNEQFF	TGTGCCAGTAGTATTCAGGGAGGTTACAACTCCTACAATGAGCAGTTCTTC
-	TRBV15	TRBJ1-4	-	CATSREELLTGKLFF	TGTGCCACCAGCAGAGAAGAGCTACTCACGGGAAAACTGTTTTTT
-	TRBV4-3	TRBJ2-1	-	CASSQESLLGGTNNEQFF	TGCGCCAGCAGCCAAGAGTCCTTACTAGGAGGGACGAACAATGAGCAGTTCTTC
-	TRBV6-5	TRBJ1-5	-	CASSYLRRGGNQPQHF	TGTGCCAGCAGTTACTTACGCCGCGGTGGCAATCAGCCCCAGCATTTT
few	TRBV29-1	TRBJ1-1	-	CSVKTWNTEAFF	TGCAGCGTTAAGACTTGGAACACTGAAGCTTTCTTT
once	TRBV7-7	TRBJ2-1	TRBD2	CASSLVAGVYNEQFF	TGTGCTAGCAGCTTAGTAGCGGGAGTATACAATGAGCAGTTCTTC
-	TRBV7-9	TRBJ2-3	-	CASSFNTDTQYF	TGTGCCAGCAGCTTTAACACAGATACGCAGTATTTT
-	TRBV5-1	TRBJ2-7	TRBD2	CASSPASGMFYEQYF	TGCGCCAGCAGTCCCGCTAGCGGGATGTTCTACGAGCAGTACTTC
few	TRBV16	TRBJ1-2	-	CASSQLRGGYTF	TGTGCCAGCAGCCAACTACGGGGAGGCTACACCTTC
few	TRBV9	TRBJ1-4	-	CASSPNWGNEKLFF	TGTGCCAGCAGCCCGAACTGGGGTAATGAAAAACTGTTTTTT
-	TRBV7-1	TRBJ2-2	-	CASSPKLGGELFF	TGTGCCAGCAGCCCGAAACTGGGTGGGGAGCTGTTTTTT
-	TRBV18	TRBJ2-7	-	CASSQAGASYEQYF	TGTGCCAGCTCCCAGGCAGGGGCCTCCTACGAGCAGTACTTC
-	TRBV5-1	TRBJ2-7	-	CASSLGQSSYEQYF	TGCGCCAGCAGCTTGGGCCAGAGCTCCTACGAGCAGTACTTC
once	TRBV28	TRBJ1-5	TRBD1	CASSQGQGKQPQHF	TGTGCCAGCAGTCAGGGACAGGGGAAACAGCCCCAGCATTTT
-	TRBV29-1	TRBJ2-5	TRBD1	CSFIWDRKETQYF	TGCAGCTTCATATGGGACAGAAAAGAGACCCAGTACTTC
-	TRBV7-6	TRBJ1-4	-	CASSRQTYNEKLFF	TGTGCCAGCAGCCGACAGACTTATAATGAAAAACTGTTTTTT
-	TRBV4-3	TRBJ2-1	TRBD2	CASSQDGLARNEQFF	TGCGCCAGCAGCCAAGATGGACTAGCGAGGAATGAGCAGTTCTTC
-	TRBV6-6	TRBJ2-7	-	CASGESPFYEQYF	TGTGCCAGCGGCGAATCCCCTTTCTACGAGCAGTACTTC